This entry lists 21 T cell receptor beta chains sequenced from one sample in a study of CD8+CD57+ T cells in acquired aplastic anemia. It was genomic DNA that served as the template for profiling TCR beta VDJ and CDR3. TCRdb reprocessed the reads via MiXCR and lists one record per CDR3 protein. The sample contains roughly 150,000 distinct CDR3 sequences, around 45% of which appear only once. Sequencing was done on a sample of sorted CD4+, CD8+, or CD8+CD57+ T cells (not recorded which) from PBMCs. The receptor source for this set is a human donor in good health.

The J gene is TRBJ2-7, the V gene TRBV5-5, with TRBD2 matching 10 bases. The germline gives CDR1 SGHKS, CDR2 YYEKEE (reference sequence). This CDR3 comprises 15 residues. Trimming removed 2 bases from V and 4 bases from J; junction bases left unmatched: 6. The CDR3 sequence: CASSFSGGARYEQYF. DNA for the CDR3: TGTGCCAGCAGCTTCAGCGGGGGGGCGAGGTACGAGCAGTACTTC.

This clonotype was observed a single time. V is TRBV25-1 and J is TRBJ2-7; D call uncertain. This CDR3 contains 14 residues. V lost 8 bases and J lost 3, with 17 bases in between. The germline V gene encodes CDR1 MGHDK and CDR2 SYGVNS. The CDR3 loop is CASGVGPRIYEQYF. CDR3 coding DNA: TGTGCCAGCGGGGTGGGCCCCCGGATCTACGAGCAGTACTTC.

The chain employs TRBV7-2 and TRBJ2-5, with 7 bases identical to TRBD2. The CDR3 is made up of 15 amino acids. In germline, CDR1 is SGHTA, CDR2 FQGNSA. Trimming removed 0 bases from V and 5 bases from J; junction bases left unmatched: 6. The CDR3 coding sequence is TGTGCCAGCAGCTTAGCGTTACTAGCGAGTGAGACCCAGTACTTC. Its protein is CASSLALLASETQYF.

This clonotype was seen more than once but under ten times. The V call is TRBV11-2, the J call TRBJ2-1; TRBD2 agrees at 12 bases. CDR1 and CDR2 (germline): SGHAT, FQNNGV. This CDR3 contains 15 residues. V gave up 5 bases and J gave up 9 bases; unmatched junction bases: 8. The CDR3 loop reads CASSGGGLAGIEQFF. DNA for the CDR3: TGTGCCAGCAGCGGAGGTGGACTAGCGGGAATTGAGCAGTTCTTC.

The V gene is TRBV19, the J gene TRBJ2-5; possibly TRBD2 for D (5 bases). Germline CDR1 is LNHDA and CDR2 is SQIVND (reference sequence). V lost 7 bases and J lost 3, with 18 bases in between. The CDR3 loop spans 15 amino acids. CDR3 loop: CASKTLGGAKETQYF. The CDR3 region has the DNA TGTGCCAGTAAGACTTTAGGAGGCGCAAAAGAGACCCAGTACTTC.

V gene TRBV20-1 combines with J gene TRBJ1-6; no clear D gene. The CDR3 runs 13 residues. Germline assignment: CDR1 DFQATT and CDR2 SNEGSKA (reference sequence). V lost 0 bases, J lost 14 bases, and 14 bases lay in between. Written as DNA, the CDR3 is TGCAGTGCTAGAGAACTAACCGCTCAAACCCTCCACTTT. Translation gives CSARELTAQTLHF.

This clonotype has ten or more counts. The V call is TRBV9, the J call TRBJ2-7, with TRBD2 matching 7 bases. This CDR3 has 13 residues. The V segment lost 4 bases and the J segment 6 bases; nucleotides outside the gene matches: 7. The germline gives CDR1 SGDLS, CDR2 YYNGEE. CDR3 amino acids: CASSPQGGSEQYF. In nucleotides, the CDR3 is TGTGCCAGCAGCCCCCAGGGAGGGTCCGAGCAGTACTTC. The whole variable domain, remainder taken from reference TRBV9 and TRBJ2-7, is DSGVTQTPKHLITATGQRVTLRCSPRSGDLSVYWYQQSLDQGLQFLIQYYNGEERAKGNILERFSAQQFPDLHSELNLSSLELGDSALYFCASSPQGGSEQYFGPGTRLTVT.

This clonotype has ten or more counts. The chain joins TRBV7-6 to TRBJ2-2, with D possibly being TRBD1 (6 bases). V lost 1 base, J lost 1 base, and 10 bases lay in between. The CDR3 has 16 amino acids. CDR1 and CDR2 (germline): SGHVS, FNYEAQ. CDR3 amino acids: CASSLVGAVNTGELFF. As DNA, the CDR3 is TGTGCCAGCAGCTTAGTGGGGGCAGTGAACACCGGGGAGCTGTTTTTT.

This clonotype came up many times. The rearrangement joins TRBV5-4 to TRBJ2-6; possibly TRBD1 for D (6 bases). The germline V and J ends were trimmed by 3 bases and 2 bases, with 15 bases remaining between them. The CDR3 length is 17 residues. The germline gives CDR1 SGHNT, CDR2 YYREEE (reference sequence). The CDR3 sequence is CASSYAQNRAGANVLTF. The CDR3 DNA reads as TGTGCCAGCAGCTACGCGCAAAACAGGGCTGGGGCCAACGTCCTGACTTTC.

The chain has TRBV10-3 and TRBJ2-2, with 7 positions matching TRBD1. Losses at the gene ends were 0 bases for V and 4 bases for J; bases not matched to a gene: 2. The CDR3 has 15 residues. From germline, CDR1 is ENHRY and CDR2 SYGVKD. The CDR3 nucleotides read TGTGCCATCAGTGAGTCCAGGGGGAGCACCGGGGAGCTGTTTTTT. Its protein is CAISESRGSTGELFF.

The chain carries TRBV18 and TRBJ2-5; the match to TRBD1 covers 8 bases. Unmatched junction bases numbered 6, after V lost 4 bases and J lost 2 bases. Germline V CDR1 and CDR2: KGHSH, LQKENI. The CDR3 is 15 residues long. The chain's CDR3 is CASSQGQVTQETQYF. DNA of the CDR3: TGTGCCAGCTCACAGGGACAGGTTACTCAAGAGACCCAGTACTTC.

This clonotype showed up just a few times. V and J are TRBV6-1 and TRBJ1-1; maybe TRBD1 (6 bases). Trimming shortened V by 6 bases and J by 5 bases, and 13 bases separated the two germline ends. The germline gives CDR1 MNHNS, CDR2 SASEGT. The CDR3 is 13 residues long. CDR3 DNA sequence: TGTGCCAGCAGGGGGGGGGGCGAGACTGAAGCTTTCTTT. This sequence encodes CASRGGGETEAFF.

The gene calls are TRBV19 and TRBJ1-2; 10 bases agree with TRBD1. This CDR3 is 15 amino acids long. Germline V gene data show CDR1 as LNHDA and CDR2 as SQIVND (reference sequence). V dropped 10 bases and J dropped 5; count of bases not matched to a gene: 13. The CDR3 here is CATRDRGPLGYGYTF. The CDR3 DNA reads TGTGCCACCCGGGACAGGGGCCCTCTTGGGTATGGCTACACCTTC.

The sample holds many counts of this clonotype. V and J are TRBV19 and TRBJ1-6; TRBD1 aligns across 7 bases. The V gene end was trimmed by 5 bases and the J gene end by 7 bases; junction bases not matched to a gene: 5. The CDR3 extends over 14 amino acids. In germline, CDR1 is LNHDA, CDR2 SQIVND (reference sequence). The CDR3 sequence: CASSEQGYNSPLHF. CDR3 nucleotide sequence: TGTGCCAGTAGTGAACAGGGGTACAATTCACCCCTCCACTTT. The complete variable domain, with remaining parts taken from reference TRBV19 and TRBJ1-6, reads DGGITQSPKYLFRKEGQNVTLSCEQNLNHDAMYWYRQDPGQGLRLIYYSQIVNDFQKGDIAEGYSVSREKKESFPLTVTSAQKNPTAFYLCASSEQGYNSPLHFGNGTRLTVT.

A remark on this clonotype: This CDR3 is missing its conserved last phenylalanine or tryptophan, likely due to a read error. This chain joins TRBV30 and TRBJ1-1, with a tentative D call TRBD1 (5 bases). The CDR3 is 15 residues long. V gave up 0 bases and J gave up 1 base, with 12 bases separating them. Per the germline V gene, CDR1 is GTSNPN and CDR2 is SVGIG (reference sequence). Written as DNA, the CDR3 is TGTGCCTGGAGTGTTGACAGTTTATCGAACACTGAAGCTTTCTCT. Its protein product is CAWSVDSLSNTEAFS.

As regards this clonotype: A read error may explain this, as a much larger clone is one base away. V and J are TRBV19 and TRBJ1-4, with 7 bases aligning to TRBD1. The CDR3 has 15 amino acids. CDR1 is LNHDA and CDR2 is SQIVND in the germline V gene (reference sequence). CDR3: CASSFGTASNERLFF. The CDR3, as DNA: TGTGCCAGTAGTTTTGGGACAGCCTCTAATGAAAGACTGTTTTTT.

The chain is built from TRBV15 and TRBJ2-1, with 10 bases aligning to TRBD2. CDR3 size: 16 residues. V lost 2 bases, J lost 7 bases, and 8 bases stayed unmatched. The germline V gene encodes CDR1 LNHNV and CDR2 YYDKDF (reference sequence). The CDR3 is CATSRPSGGKPNEQFF. CDR3 nucleotides: TGTGCCACCAGCAGACCTAGCGGGGGCAAACCTAATGAGCAGTTCTTC.

About this clonotype itself: A much larger clonotype is one base distant, so this may be a read error. This chain connects TRBV7-2 to TRBJ1-1; D ambiguous. Trimming removed 6 bases from V and 1 base from J, with 9 bases in between. Germline V gives CDR1 SGHTA, CDR2 FQGNSA. This CDR3 comprises 13 residues. The CDR3 reads CASSYLGNTEAFF. The CDR3, as DNA: TGTGCCAGCAGTTACCTGGGGAACACTGAAGCTTTCTTT.

This clonotype was counted ten times or more. The chain has TRBV25-1 and TRBJ2-5; TRBD1 aligns across 8 bases. Trimming took 4 bases from V and 5 from J; bases not matched to a gene: 6. Per germline, CDR1 MGHDK and CDR2 SYGVNS. The length of the CDR3 is 14 residues. CDR3 in DNA: TGTGCCAGCAGTGTTACCCGGGACAGGGAGACCCAGTACTTC. It yields the protein CASSVTRDRETQYF.

V gene TRBV15 combines with J gene TRBJ1-6, with D maybe TRBD1 (5 bases). Germline loops: CDR1 LNHNV, CDR2 YYDKDF (reference sequence). The ends were cut back, 4 bases at V and 8 bases at J, with 18 bases in the middle. CDR3 length: 16 residues. The CDR3 region has the DNA TGTGCCACCAGCACTACCCGGGACCGAGCATATTCACCCCTCCACTTT. Translation gives CATSTTRDRAYSPLHF.

Ten or more counts support this clonotype. The genes are TRBV5-6 and TRBJ1-1; TRBD1 matches at 7 bases. Germline V gene data show CDR1 as SGHDT and CDR2 as YYEEEE. The J segment lost 3 bases and the V segment lost 4 bases, leaving 9 bases of the junction unmatched. The CDR3 runs to 15 residues. This chain's CDR3 is CASSKGGAQDTEAFF. CDR3 bases: TGTGCCAGCAGCAAAGGGGGCGCCCAGGACACTGAAGCTTTCTTT.